A single sample gave rise to the 29 T cell receptor beta chains below, sequenced in a study of blood T cell repertoires in COVID-19. Produced via immunoSEQ multiplex PCR; TCRdb's table is partial and in-frame only. The sample gives some 210,000 clones, approximately 80% of which show up once; roughly 20% is in the top ten. Input material: peripheral blood. The receptors were gathered from a human donor in a cohort sampled during active COVID-19.

The chain couples TRBV4-2 to TRBJ1-3; D ambiguous. This CDR3 contains 13 residues. V was trimmed by 8 bases and J by 3 bases, leaving 11 bases between them. Germline values: CDR1 LGHNA, CDR2 YNFKEQ. The CDR3 spells CASGGGGGNTIYF. The CDR3 DNA follows: TGTGCCAGCGGAGGCGGCGGTGGAAACACCATATATTTT.

The chain carries TRBV18 and TRBJ2-5; 8 positions match TRBD1. CDR1 and CDR2 from the germline V gene are KGHSH and LQKENI. The length of the CDR3 is 14 residues. After removal of 5 bases from V and 4 bases from J, the junction contained 6 bases not matched to a gene. The DNA of the CDR3 is TGTGCCAGCTCAGGAACAGGGGGTGGAGAGACCCAGTACTTC. Protein: CASSGTGGGETQYF.

CDR3 in amino acids: CASSRAGSSQETQYF. As DNA, the CDR3 is TGTGCCAGCAGTCGAGCGGGGTCCTCTCAAGAGACCCAGTACTTC. This sequence joins TRBV6-8 and TRBJ2-5; 7 bases fit TRBD2. The length of the CDR3 is 15 residues. The trim removed 5 bases at V and 2 bases at J, leaving 8 bases unmatched. Germline CDR1 is MNHGY and CDR2 is SAAAGT.

This clone showed up just once. The CDR3 DNA sequence: TGTGCCAGTAGTATATATCCAGACAATGAGCAGTTCTTC. Its translation is CASSIYPDNEQFF. V gene TRBV19 combines with J gene TRBJ2-1; no definite D call. Per germline, CDR1 LNHDA and CDR2 SQIVND (reference sequence). The CDR3 sequence is 13 residues long. Trimming left V 2 bases short and J 5 bases short, with 7 bases between.

J is TRBJ1-5 and V is TRBV28; weak D call: TRBD1 (5 bases). CDR1 is MDHEN, CDR2 SYDVKM, per germline. The CDR3 length is 15 residues. Trimming shortened V by 5 bases and J by 4 bases, and 15 bases separated the two germline ends. CDR3 amino acids: CASSPPGGTNQPQHF. The CDR3 DNA sequence: TGTGCCAGCAGTCCCCCCGGGGGTACAAATCAGCCCCAGCATTTT. The variable domain in full, with the rest retrieved from reference TRBV28 and TRBJ1-5, is DVKVTQSSRYLVKRTGEKVFLECVQDMDHENMFWYRQDPGLGLRLIYFSYDVKMKEKGDIPEGYSVSREKKERFSLILESASTNQTSMYLCASSPPGGTNQPQHFGDGTRLSIL.

This clone was seen more than once but under ten times. This sequence joins TRBV29-1 and TRBJ2-1; 7 nucleotides line up with TRBD1. There are 15 residues in the CDR3. The junction had 7 bases not matched to a gene; V was cut back by 1 base and J by 4 bases. The germline gives CDR1 SQVTM, CDR2 ANQGSEA. The DNA of the CDR3 is TGCAGCGTTGAAGGAGGGGGCAGGGCATACAATGAGCAGTTCTTC. Translation: CSVEGGGRAYNEQFF.

The chain uses TRBV4-1 and TRBJ2-2; D is possibly TRBD2 (7 bases). CDR3 length equals 17 residues. Germline CDR1 reads MGHRA; CDR2 reads YSYEKL. V dropped 1 base and J dropped 2 bases, with 14 bases sitting between them. The CDR3 sequence: CASSQGWGGGNTGELFF. The DNA of the CDR3 is TGCGCCAGCAGCCAAGGGTGGGGCGGGGGCAACACCGGGGAGCTGTTTTTT.

The chain combines TRBV29-1 with TRBJ1-1; D gene ambiguous. The germline V gene has CDR1 SQVTM and CDR2 ANQGSEA. The CDR3 consists of 12 residues. The V end lost 6 bases, the J end lost 4 bases, and 12 bases lay between the germline ends. The CDR3: CSVSEGGTEAFF. The CDR3 DNA reads as TGCAGCGTATCGGAGGGTGGCACTGAAGCTTTCTTT.

V and J are TRBV5-4 and TRBJ2-1; D is unclear. V lost 4 bases to trimming and J lost 8 bases, with 19 bases between them. This CDR3 contains 15 residues. From germline, CDR1 is SGHNT and CDR2 YYREEE (reference sequence). This chain's CDR3 is CASSRRRLEGDEQFF. The DNA for the CDR3 is TGTGCCAGCAGCCGAAGACGCCTGGAAGGAGATGAGCAGTTCTTC.

V and J are TRBV5-5 and TRBJ1-2, with D unresolved. Germline V lookup: CDR1 SGHKS, CDR2 YYEKEE (reference sequence). Trimming took off 2 bases at V and 1 base at J, with 9 bases between the two ends. This CDR3 contains 14 residues. The CDR3 region is CASSLAPLNYGYTF. The CDR3 DNA follows: TGTGCCAGCAGCTTAGCACCTCTTAACTATGGCTACACCTTC.

This clone occurred a few times. This chain connects TRBV19 to TRBJ2-7, with unresolved D. The CDR3 spans 13 residues. Trimming cost V 7 bases and J 2 bases, with 12 bases left between them. CDR1 and CDR2 (germline): LNHDA, SQIVND (reference sequence). CDR3 sequence reads: CASTPTHTYEQYF. As DNA, the CDR3 is TGTGCCAGTACCCCGACACACACCTACGAGCAGTACTTC.

The chain has TRBV7-6 and TRBJ1-2, with no clear D. Trimming took off 5 bases at V and 6 bases at J, with 22 bases between the two ends. CDR3 length equals 16 residues. Germline V gene lookup returns CDR1 SGHVS and CDR2 FNYEAQ. The CDR3 is CASSAIGKEGVDGYTF. The CDR3, as DNA: TGTGCCAGCAGCGCTATCGGGAAGGAGGGCGTGGATGGCTACACCTTC.

The V call is TRBV29-1, the J call TRBJ2-5, with D possibly being TRBD1 (7 bases). V lost 7 bases and J 5 bases, leaving 17 bases between the germline ends. This CDR3 has 13 amino acids. Germline CDR1 is SQVTM and CDR2 is ANQGSEA. CDR3 sequence (DNA): TGCAGCGCGGGGGACAGAGCAGGCGAGACCCAGTACTTC. Residues: CSAGDRAGETQYF. The variable domain in full, completed from reference TRBV29-1 and TRBJ2-5, reads SAVISQKPSRDICQRGTSLTIQCQVDSQVTMMFWYRQQPGQSLTLIATANQGSEATYESGFVIDKFPISRPNLTFSTLTVSNMSPEDSSIYLCSAGDRAGETQYFGPGTRLLVL.

The chain is built from TRBV5-1 and TRBJ2-1; D might be TRBD2 (6 bases). The CDR3 contains 16 residues. Trimming pared 1 base from V and 4 bases from J, leaving 15 bases between. CDR1 and CDR2 from the germline V gene are SGHRS and YFSETQ. In DNA form, the CDR3 reads TGCGCCAGCAGCTTGAAGGGGACTCAGGAGTACAATGAGCAGTTCTTC. Encoded protein: CASSLKGTQEYNEQFF.

J is TRBJ2-5 and V is TRBV20-1; D gene uncertain. CDR3 length: 11 residues. From germline, CDR1 is DFQATT and CDR2 SNEGSKA (reference sequence). V was cut by 7 bases and J by 1 base, with 7 bases left in between. CDR3 sequence: CSELFQETQYF. DNA for the CDR3: TGCAGTGAACTCTTCCAAGAGACCCAGTACTTC.

The chain carries TRBV27 and TRBJ1-2; the match to TRBD1 covers 8 bases. The CDR3 is 14 amino acids. Germline CDR1 reads MNHEY; CDR2 reads SMNVEV (reference sequence). V lost 10 bases, J lost 2 bases, and 9 bases stayed unmatched. This chain's CDR3 is CATFARDRNYGYTF. The CDR3 nucleotides read TGTGCCACCTTCGCCCGGGACAGGAACTATGGCTACACCTTC.

Only one count was recorded for this clone. The chain combines TRBV4-1 with TRBJ2-2; D remains ambiguous. The CDR3 has 13 residues. Deletions cut 0 bases from V and 7 bases from J, with 6 bases between. Germline lookup yields CDR1 MGHRA and CDR2 YSYEKL. CDR3 region: CASSQDLSGELFF. The DNA for the CDR3 is TGCGCCAGCAGCCAAGACCTTAGCGGGGAGCTGTTTTTT.

The chain employs TRBV5-1 and TRBJ2-2; 9 positions agree with TRBD1. Germline loops: CDR1 SGHRS, CDR2 YFSETQ. The CDR3 has 17 amino acids. Unmatched junction bases numbered 10, after V lost 4 bases and J lost 3 bases. DNA of the CDR3: TGCGCCAGCAGCGGCCGGGACAGGGAAATGGACACCGGGGAGCTGTTTTTT. Its translation: CASSGRDREMDTGELFF.

The chain links TRBV14 to TRBJ1-2; D unresolved. The CDR3 totals 13 residues. Germline-derived CDR1 and CDR2 are SGHDN and FVKESK. Trimming left V 4 bases short and J 4 bases short, with 10 bases between. The CDR3 loop reads CASSPSEVYGYTF. The DNA for the CDR3 is TGTGCCAGCAGCCCGAGTGAGGTCTATGGCTACACCTTC.

The chain recombines TRBV5-5 with TRBJ2-5; 7 nucleotides line up with TRBD2. Germline CDR1 and CDR2: SGHKS and YYEKEE (reference sequence). The CDR3 totals 17 residues. J lost 5 bases, V lost 0 bases, and 13 bases had no gene match. The CDR3: CASSLVVSGDRRETQYF. The CDR3 region has the DNA TGTGCCAGCAGCTTGGTCGTAAGCGGGGACCGGAGGGAGACCCAGTACTTC.

The chain has TRBV28 and TRBJ1-2; 7 positions agree with TRBD1. This CDR3 has 15 residues. Germline assignment: CDR1 MDHEN and CDR2 SYDVKM. V shed 7 bases and J 2 bases; nucleotides not matched to a gene: 10. CDR3 amino acids: CASTSSTGENYGYTF. The CDR3 DNA reads TGTGCCAGCACCTCGTCAACAGGGGAAAACTATGGCTACACCTTC.

Worth noting for this clone: This specimen includes other DNA sequences encoding the same CDR3. The chain combines TRBV3-1 (or the pseudogene TRBV3-2) with TRBJ1-1; tentative D call: TRBD1 (5 bases). The germline CDR1 and CDR2 sequences are LGHDT and YNNKEL (reference sequence). V was pared by 4 bases and J by 1 base, with 10 bases between. The length of the CDR3 is 14 residues. The CDR3 here is CASSPQGGNTEAFF. CDR3 DNA sequence: TGTGCCAGCAGCCCCCAGGGAGGGAACACTGAAGCTTTCTTT.

This clone has a handful of counts. The chain employs TRBV4-1 and TRBJ1-6; a weak D match, TRBD1 (5 bases). CDR3 length: 16 residues. Trimming removed 3 bases at V and 10 bases at J, with 19 bases between. Per the germline V gene, CDR1 is MGHRA and CDR2 is YSYEKL. CDR3 DNA: TGCGCCAGCAGCCAGGGAGGGGTGAGGGGCATCTCACCCCTCCACTTT. Translated, it gives CASSQGGVRGISPLHF.

This clone has more than one count but fewer than ten. The chain links TRBV5-1 to TRBJ2-1; D gene ambiguous. This CDR3 is built from 15 residues. CDR1 and CDR2 (germline): SGHRS, YFSETQ. V dropped 0 bases and J dropped 3 bases, with 10 bases sitting between them. The DNA of the CDR3 is TGCGCCAGCAGCTTGGGTGCGGCTGGCTACAATGAGCAGTTCTTC. Its protein product is CASSLGAAGYNEQFF.

The genes are TRBV19 and TRBJ2-2; TRBD1 is a possible D gene (6 bases). The germline gives CDR1 LNHDA, CDR2 SQIVND (reference sequence). Trimming left V 2 bases short and J 1 base short, with 11 bases between. The CDR3 spans 16 residues. CDR3 sequence reads: CASSIMGTRNTGELFF. The CDR3 DNA reads as TGTGCCAGTAGTATAATGGGGACAAGGAACACCGGGGAGCTGTTTTTT.

V gene TRBV4-1 combines with J gene TRBJ1-2; D remains ambiguous. Trimming cost V 0 bases and J 5 bases, with 13 bases left between them. This CDR3 is 15 amino acids long. Per the germline V gene, CDR1 is MGHRA and CDR2 is YSYEKL. The chain's CDR3 is CASSQDSREIYGYTF. The CDR3 DNA is TGCGCCAGCAGCCAAGACAGCCGGGAGATTTATGGCTACACCTTC.

The chain couples TRBV7-9 to TRBJ2-2; 7 nucleotides align to TRBD2. Germline V CDR1 and CDR2: SEHNR, FQNEAQ (reference sequence). V gave up 5 bases and J gave up 5 bases; unmatched junction bases: 2. The CDR3 is 13 amino acids. The CDR3 DNA reads as TGTGCCAGCAGCCCGGGAGGTACCGGGGAGCTGTTTTTT. Its protein product is CASSPGGTGELFF.

The rearrangement uses TRBV18 and TRBJ1-2; 8 nucleotides agree with TRBD1. V lost 2 bases, J lost 2 bases, and 4 bases stayed unmatched. Germline loops: CDR1 KGHSH, CDR2 LQKENI. The CDR3 loop spans 15 amino acids. The CDR3 here is CASSPVDRGNYGYTF. The CDR3 DNA follows: TGTGCCAGCTCACCAGTAGACAGGGGAAACTATGGCTACACCTTC.

This clone was observed a handful of times. The rearrangement uses TRBV29-1 and TRBJ1-2; possible D gene TRBD1, 6 bases. In germline, CDR1 is SQVTM, CDR2 ANQGSEA. The CDR3 covers 12 residues. The V and J ends lost 4 bases and 5 bases respectively, with 11 bases between them. CDR3 in DNA: TGCAGCGTTGGAGGGGGTGAATATGGCTACACCTTC. Encoded protein: CSVGGGEYGYTF.